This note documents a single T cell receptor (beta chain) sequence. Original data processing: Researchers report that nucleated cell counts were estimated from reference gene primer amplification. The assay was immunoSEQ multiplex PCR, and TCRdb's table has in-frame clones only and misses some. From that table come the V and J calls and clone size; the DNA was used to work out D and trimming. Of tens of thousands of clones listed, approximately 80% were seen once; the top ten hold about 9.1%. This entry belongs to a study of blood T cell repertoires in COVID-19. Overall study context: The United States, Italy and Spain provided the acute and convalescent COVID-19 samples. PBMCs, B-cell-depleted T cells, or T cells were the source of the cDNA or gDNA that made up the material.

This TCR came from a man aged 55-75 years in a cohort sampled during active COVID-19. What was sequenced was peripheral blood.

CDR3 amino acids: CASSPPADTQYF. CDR3 nucleotide sequence: TGCGCCAGCAGCCCCCCTGCAGATACGCAGTATTTT. The chain uses TRBV4-1 and TRBJ2-3; D uncertain. This CDR3 has 12 amino acids. The germline CDR1 and CDR2 sequences are MGHRA and YSYEKL. The ends were cut back, 4 bases at V and 4 bases at J, with 6 bases in the middle.